What follows are 22 T cell receptor beta chains derived from one specimen sequenced in a study of blood T cell repertoires in COVID-19. The protocol was immunoSEQ multiplex PCR, while the TCRdb copy is restricted to in-frame clones and leaves out a portion. The table lists 400,000 to 450,000 clones, 70% to 90% of them singletons. Sequencing was done on a sample of peripheral blood. These receptors came from a woman between 40 and 55 years old with COVID-19, enrolled during active disease.

The V and J genes are TRBV9 and TRBJ1-3; no firm D call. V was cut by 4 bases and J by 0 bases, with 14 bases left in between. Germline V CDR1 and CDR2: SGDLS, YYNGEE. This CDR3 spans 16 amino acids. This chain's CDR3 is CASSSLGAGSGNTIYF. Written as DNA, the CDR3 is TGTGCCAGCAGCTCGCTGGGAGCCGGCTCTGGAAACACCATATATTTT.

V usage is TRBV18 and J usage is TRBJ2-3; the D gene is possibly TRBD1 (6 bases). Trimming removed 3 bases at V and 8 bases at J, with 15 bases between. This CDR3 has 14 residues. Germline CDR1 reads KGHSH; CDR2 reads LQKENI. DNA of the CDR3: TGTGCCAGCTCACCGCTGGACAGTTTTGGTACGCAGTATTTT. It encodes CASSPLDSFGTQYF.

The count of this clone is one. CDR3 nucleotides: TGCGCCAGCAGCCAGACTTTCGGGGGATTTAATGAAAAACTGTTTTTT. It codes for CASSQTFGGFNEKLFF. V gene TRBV4-3 combines with J gene TRBJ1-4; tentative D call: TRBD1 (5 bases). V lost 3 bases to trimming and J lost 4 bases, with 15 bases between them. This CDR3 comprises 16 residues. Per the germline V gene, CDR1 is LGHNA and CDR2 is YSLEER.

This chain uses TRBV6-2 or TRBV6-3 with TRBJ2-1; 10 nucleotides line up with TRBD2. After removal of 4 bases from V and 6 bases from J, the junction contained 6 bases not matched to a gene. Germline values: CDR1 MNHEY, CDR2 SVGEGT. The CDR3 runs 15 residues. CDR3 protein: CASSSHSGRINEQFF. The CDR3 nucleotides are TGTGCCAGCAGTTCGCATAGCGGGAGGATCAATGAGCAGTTCTTC.

The rearrangement joins TRBV6-2 or TRBV6-3 to TRBJ2-1; D is unclear. With 0 bases removed from V and 0 bases from J, the gap between germline ends came to 12 bases. Germline V lookup: CDR1 MNHEY, CDR2 SVGEGT. The CDR3 contains 17 residues. The CDR3 here is CASSYSTIDSSYNEQFF. The DNA of the CDR3 is TGTGCCAGCAGTTACTCGACAATTGATAGCTCCTACAATGAGCAGTTCTTC.

The sample holds one count of this clone. The chain couples TRBV5-1 to TRBJ2-1; 9 bases fit TRBD2. The CDR3 is 15 residues long. Germline assignment: CDR1 SGHRS and CDR2 YFSETQ. V trimming: 3 bases; J trimming: 6 bases; junction bases outside the gene matches: 7. The CDR3 DNA sequence: TGCGCCAGCAGCTCGGTAGCGGGAGTGGGCAATGAGCAGTTCTTC. This translates into CASSSVAGVGNEQFF. Full variable domain (remainder filled in from reference TRBV5-1 and TRBJ2-1): KAGVTQTPRYLIKTRGQQVTLSCSPISGHRSVSWYQQTPGQGLQFLFEYFSETQRNKGNFPGRFSGRQFSNSRSEMNVSTLELGDSALYLCASSSVAGVGNEQFFGPGTRLTVL.

The J gene is TRBJ2-1, the V gene TRBV6-5; TRBD2 aligns across 8 bases. CDR3 length: 14 residues. Looked up from germline, CDR1 is MNHEY and CDR2 is SVGAGI. V trimming: 5 bases; J trimming: 9 bases; junction bases outside the gene matches: 9. CDR3 sequence (DNA): TGTGCCAGCAGTACAACGGGGGGGCTCGGTGAGCAGTTCTTC. Amino acid sequence: CASSTTGGLGEQFF.

The gene calls are TRBV6-5 and TRBJ2-7; 10 bases align to TRBD1. Unmatched junction bases numbered 10, after V lost 6 bases and J lost 2 bases. In germline, CDR1 is MNHEY, CDR2 SVGAGI. CDR3 length: 16 amino acids. The CDR3 nucleotides read TGTGCCAGCAGCTACGGTGGGACAGGGGTTACCTACGAGCAGTACTTC. It translates to CASSYGGTGVTYEQYF.

This clone was found a few times. The chain couples TRBV7-8 to TRBJ1-1; the D gene is possibly TRBD1 (5 bases). CDR3 length: 14 amino acids. Trimming shortened V by 3 bases and J by 4 bases, and 12 bases separated the two germline ends. From germline, CDR1 is SGHVS and CDR2 FQNEAQ. In nucleotides, the CDR3 is TGTGCCAGCAGCTTGGTGAGGCAGGGCACTGAAGCTTTCTTT. Its translation is CASSLVRQGTEAFF.

This chain connects TRBV19 to TRBJ2-2; 8 nucleotides line up with TRBD1. Trimming took 5 bases from V and 0 from J; bases not matched to a gene: 2. Looked up from germline, CDR1 is LNHDA and CDR2 is SQIVND (reference sequence). The CDR3 runs 15 residues. The CDR3 DNA sequence: TGTGCCAGTAGTTGGGGACAGGCGAACACCGGGGAGCTGTTTTTT. This gives the protein CASSWGQANTGELFF.

This chain uses TRBV5-1 with TRBJ1-3; 10 nucleotides match TRBD1. Germline V lookup: CDR1 SGHRS, CDR2 YFSETQ. The trim removed 3 bases at V and 2 bases at J, leaving 5 bases unmatched. The CDR3 extends over 16 amino acids. CDR3 nucleotides: TGCGCCAGCAGCTCGGAAGGGACAGGGGCTGGAAACACCATATATTTT. Protein product: CASSSEGTGAGNTIYF.

This chain joins TRBV27 and TRBJ2-5; TRBD1 might be the D (5 bases). Germline CDR1 MNHEY, CDR2 SMNVEV (reference sequence). V lost 8 bases to trimming and J lost 1 base, with 14 bases between them. This CDR3 is 14 amino acids long. The CDR3 DNA is TGTGCCAGCTCCGACCGACAGCCCCAAGAGACCCAGTACTTC. Translating gives CASSDRQPQETQYF.

CDR3 residues: CARAGAPGLAGETQYF. CDR3 DNA: TGTGCCAGAGCAGGCGCACCGGGACTAGCGGGGGAGACCCAGTACTTC. This rearrangement joins TRBV2 to TRBJ2-5; 13 bases line up with TRBD2. CDR3 length: 16 amino acids. V gave up 9 bases and J gave up 5 bases; unmatched junction bases: 12. The V gene's germline CDR1 is SNHLY and CDR2 FYNNEI.

V usage is TRBV9 and J usage is TRBJ1-2; unclear D gene. The CDR3 spans 12 residues. V was clipped by 4 bases and J by 4 bases, with 8 bases between them. The germline gives CDR1 SGDLS, CDR2 YYNGEE. Here the CDR3 DNA reads TGTGCCAGCAGCAACAAGTTCTATGGCTACACCTTC. It yields the protein CASSNKFYGYTF.

The rearrangement links TRBV30 to TRBJ1-1; TRBD1 aligns across 8 bases. There are 16 residues in the CDR3. The germline V gene has CDR1 GTSNPN and CDR2 SVGIG (reference sequence). The J segment lost 8 bases and the V segment lost 8 bases, leaving 22 bases of the junction unmatched. As DNA, the CDR3 is TGTGCCGGACTCCCGTGGACAGGGAGTAGAGGAGTCGAAGCTTTCTTT. This encodes CAGLPWTGSRGVEAFF. Looking up the rest from reference TRBV30 and TRBJ1-1 gives the full variable domain: SQTIHQWPATLVQPVGSPLSLECTVEGTSNPNLYWYRQAAGRGLQLLFYSVGIGQISSEVPQNLSASRPQDRQFILSSKKLLLSDSGFYLCAGLPWTGSRGVEAFFGQGTRLTVV.

The gene calls are TRBV15 and TRBJ2-1; TRBD1 aligns across 9 bases. The CDR3 sequence is 15 residues long. V was clipped by 3 bases and J by 8 bases; unmatched bases: 8. Germline V lookup: CDR1 LNHNV, CDR2 YYDKDF (reference sequence). CDR3 in DNA: TGTGCCACCAGCAGGCCAGACAGGACAGGGGATGAGCAGTTCTTC. It yields the protein CATSRPDRTGDEQFF.

This chain connects TRBV28 to TRBJ1-1; D unclear. The V end lost 3 bases, the J end lost 6 bases, and 14 bases lay between the germline ends. In germline, CDR1 is MDHEN, CDR2 SYDVKM. This CDR3 comprises 14 residues. The CDR3 loop is CASSFANWFSEAFF. As DNA, the CDR3 is TGTGCCAGCAGTTTCGCGAACTGGTTCTCTGAAGCTTTCTTT.

V and J are TRBV19 and TRBJ2-7, with TRBD2 as a possible D gene (6 bases). V dropped 3 bases and J dropped 6 bases, with 18 bases sitting between them. The CDR3 is made up of 15 amino acids. Germline assignment: CDR1 LNHDA and CDR2 SQIVND (reference sequence). The CDR3 is CASSMGKRERVEQYF. The CDR3 region has the DNA TGTGCCAGTAGTATGGGTAAACGGGAGCGGGTCGAGCAGTACTTC.

The chain is built from TRBV11-2 and TRBJ1-1, with D possibly TRBD1 on 5 matching bases. CDR3 length equals 15 residues. Looked up from germline, CDR1 is SGHAT and CDR2 is FQNNGV. Trimming took off 6 bases at V and 5 bases at J, with 19 bases between the two ends. CDR3 sequence: CASSRGDGGGTEAFF. In nucleotides, the CDR3 is TGTGCCAGCAGTCGCGGTGATGGGGGAGGGACTGAAGCTTTCTTT.

This rearrangement joins TRBV6-5 to TRBJ1-2; maybe TRBD1 (6 bases). This CDR3 is built from 14 residues. V lost 6 bases to trimming and J lost 6 bases, with 17 bases between them. Per germline, CDR1 MNHEY and CDR2 SVGAGI. CDR3 in DNA: TGTGCCAGCAGATCCTATGGGGGCGTCAATGGCTACACCTTC. Translating it yields CASRSYGGVNGYTF.

The rearrangement links TRBV27 to TRBJ1-5; 7 positions agree with TRBD1. Germline CDR1 is MNHEY and CDR2 is SMNVEV (reference sequence). The V and J ends lost 8 bases and 1 base, in that order; junction bases with no gene match: 5. This CDR3 region has 14 residues. CDR3 loop: CASPDRESNQPQHF. In nucleotides, the CDR3 is TGTGCCAGCCCAGACAGGGAGAGCAATCAGCCCCAGCATTTT.

This chain connects TRBV5-1 to TRBJ2-1; TRBD2 aligns across 13 bases. The CDR3 has 15 amino acids. After removal of 4 bases from V and 7 bases from J, the junction contained 5 bases not matched to a gene. Germline lookup yields CDR1 SGHRS and CDR2 YFSETQ. DNA for the CDR3: TGCGCCAGCAGCATACTAGCGGGAGGGGGAAATGAGCAGTTCTTC. Residues: CASSILAGGGNEQFF.